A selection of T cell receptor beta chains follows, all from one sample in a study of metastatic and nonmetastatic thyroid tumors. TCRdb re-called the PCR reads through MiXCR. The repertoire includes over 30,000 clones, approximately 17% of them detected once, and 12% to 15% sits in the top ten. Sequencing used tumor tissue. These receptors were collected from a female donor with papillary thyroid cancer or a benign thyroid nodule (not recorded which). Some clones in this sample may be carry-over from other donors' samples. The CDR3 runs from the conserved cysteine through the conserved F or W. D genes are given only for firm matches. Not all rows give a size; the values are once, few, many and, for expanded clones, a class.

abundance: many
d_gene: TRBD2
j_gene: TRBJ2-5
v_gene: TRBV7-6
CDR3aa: CASSATSGGLETQYF
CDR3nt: TGTGCCAGCAGCGCGACTAGCGGGGGGTTGGAGACCCAGTACTTC

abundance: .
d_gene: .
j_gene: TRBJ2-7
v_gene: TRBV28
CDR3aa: CASSPRVGPSDYEQYF
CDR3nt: TGTGCCAGCAGTCCTAGGGTGGGACCATCTGACTACGAGCAGTACTTC

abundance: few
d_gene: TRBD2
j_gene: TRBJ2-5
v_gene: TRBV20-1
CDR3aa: CSADLAGGRGGETQYF
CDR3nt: TGCAGTGCCGATTTGGCGGGGGGACGGGGTGGAGAGACCCAGTACTTC

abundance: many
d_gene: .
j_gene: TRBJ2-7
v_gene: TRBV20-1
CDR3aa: CSADSTSPSSYEQYF
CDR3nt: TGCAGTGCTGATTCGACTAGTCCCAGCTCCTACGAGCAGTACTTC

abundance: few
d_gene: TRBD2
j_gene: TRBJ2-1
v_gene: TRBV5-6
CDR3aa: CASSGGGHYNEQFF
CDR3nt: TGTGCCAGCAGCGGCGGGGGGCATTACAATGAGCAGTTCTTC

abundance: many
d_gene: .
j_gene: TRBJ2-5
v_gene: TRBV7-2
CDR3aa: CASSLGGGETQYF
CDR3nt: TGTGCCAGCAGCTTAGGGGGCGGGGAGACCCAGTACTTC

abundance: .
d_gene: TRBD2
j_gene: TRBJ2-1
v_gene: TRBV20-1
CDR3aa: CSARVRVAGGPDLVSDQFF
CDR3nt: TGCAGTGCTAGAGTTAGGGTAGCGGGGGGGCCAGATTTAGTCAGTGATCAGTTCTTC

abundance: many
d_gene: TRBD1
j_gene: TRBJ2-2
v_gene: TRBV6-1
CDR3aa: CASKSGTGVTGELFF
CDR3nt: TGTGCCAGCAAGTCTGGGACAGGGGTGACCGGGGAGCTGTTTTTT

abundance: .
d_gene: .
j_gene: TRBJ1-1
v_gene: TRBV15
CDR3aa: CATSWVRNAEAFF
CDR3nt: TGTGCCACCAGCTGGGTGAGAAACGCTGAAGCTTTCTTT

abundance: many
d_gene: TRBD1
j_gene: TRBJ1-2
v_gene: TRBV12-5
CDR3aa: CASGLVTGGKSGYTF
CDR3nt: TGTGCTAGTGGTTTGGTCACAGGGGGCAAATCTGGCTACACCTTC

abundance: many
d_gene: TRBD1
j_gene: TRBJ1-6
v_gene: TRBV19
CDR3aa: CASSYLPGWTGRRSYNSPLHF
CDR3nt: TGTGCCAGTAGTTACCTTCCTGGTTGGACAGGAAGAAGATCCTATAATTCACCCCTCCACTTT

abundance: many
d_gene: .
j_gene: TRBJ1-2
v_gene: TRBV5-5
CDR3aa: CASSSLTYISYGYTF
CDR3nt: TGTGCCAGCAGCTCCCTTACGTATATCTCCTATGGCTACACCTTC

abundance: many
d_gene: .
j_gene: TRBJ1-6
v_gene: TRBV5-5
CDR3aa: CASSLDGHDSPLHF
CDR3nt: TGTGCCAGCAGCTTAGACGGACACGATTCACCCCTCCACTTT

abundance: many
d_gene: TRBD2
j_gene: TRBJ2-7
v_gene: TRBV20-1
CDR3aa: CSAREGLAGVVEQYF
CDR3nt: TGCAGTGCTAGAGAGGGACTAGCGGGAGTAGTCGAGCAGTACTTC

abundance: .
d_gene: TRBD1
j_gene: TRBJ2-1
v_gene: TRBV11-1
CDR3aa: CASSPGQGNYNEQFF
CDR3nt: TGTGCCAGCAGCCCGGGACAGGGGAACTACAATGAGCAGTTCTTC

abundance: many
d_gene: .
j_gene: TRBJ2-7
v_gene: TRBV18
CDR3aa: CASSTGEAGPYEQYF
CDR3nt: TGTGCCAGCTCAACAGGCGAGGCAGGCCCCTACGAGCAGTACTTC

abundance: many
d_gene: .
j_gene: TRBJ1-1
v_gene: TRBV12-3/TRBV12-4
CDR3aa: CASTLGGTEAFF
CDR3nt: TGTGCCAGCACCTTGGGAGGCACTGAAGCTTTCTTT

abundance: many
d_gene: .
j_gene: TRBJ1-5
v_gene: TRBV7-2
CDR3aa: CASSFSREGNQPQHF
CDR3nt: TGTGCCAGCAGCTTTTCCAGGGAGGGCAATCAGCCCCAGCATTTT

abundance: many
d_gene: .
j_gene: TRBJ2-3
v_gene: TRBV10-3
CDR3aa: CAISEWTADTQYF
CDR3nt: TGTGCCATCAGTGAGTGGACAGCAGATACGCAGTATTTT

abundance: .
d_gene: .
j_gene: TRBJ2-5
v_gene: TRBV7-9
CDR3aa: CASSDTRGTQYF
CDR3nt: TGTGCCAGCAGCGACACCCGGGGGACCCAGTACTTC

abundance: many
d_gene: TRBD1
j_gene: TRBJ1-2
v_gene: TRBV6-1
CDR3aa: CASKPLSGQGIYYGYTF
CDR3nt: TGTGCCAGCAAACCATTATCGGGACAGGGTATTTACTATGGCTACACCTTC

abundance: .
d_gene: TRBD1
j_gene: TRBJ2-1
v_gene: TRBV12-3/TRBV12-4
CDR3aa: CASTPTDRGAFDEQFF
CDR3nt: TGTGCCAGCACCCCTACGGACAGGGGGGCGTTCGATGAGCAGTTCTTC

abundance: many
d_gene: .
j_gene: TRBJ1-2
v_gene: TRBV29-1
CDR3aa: CSVHTTTAAAVYGYTF
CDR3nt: TGCAGCGTGCATACGACCACAGCCGCTGCGGTCTATGGCTACACCTTC

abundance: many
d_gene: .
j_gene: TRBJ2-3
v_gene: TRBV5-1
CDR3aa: CASSRTNTDTQYF
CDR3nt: TGCGCCAGCAGCCGGACAAACACAGATACGCAGTATTTT